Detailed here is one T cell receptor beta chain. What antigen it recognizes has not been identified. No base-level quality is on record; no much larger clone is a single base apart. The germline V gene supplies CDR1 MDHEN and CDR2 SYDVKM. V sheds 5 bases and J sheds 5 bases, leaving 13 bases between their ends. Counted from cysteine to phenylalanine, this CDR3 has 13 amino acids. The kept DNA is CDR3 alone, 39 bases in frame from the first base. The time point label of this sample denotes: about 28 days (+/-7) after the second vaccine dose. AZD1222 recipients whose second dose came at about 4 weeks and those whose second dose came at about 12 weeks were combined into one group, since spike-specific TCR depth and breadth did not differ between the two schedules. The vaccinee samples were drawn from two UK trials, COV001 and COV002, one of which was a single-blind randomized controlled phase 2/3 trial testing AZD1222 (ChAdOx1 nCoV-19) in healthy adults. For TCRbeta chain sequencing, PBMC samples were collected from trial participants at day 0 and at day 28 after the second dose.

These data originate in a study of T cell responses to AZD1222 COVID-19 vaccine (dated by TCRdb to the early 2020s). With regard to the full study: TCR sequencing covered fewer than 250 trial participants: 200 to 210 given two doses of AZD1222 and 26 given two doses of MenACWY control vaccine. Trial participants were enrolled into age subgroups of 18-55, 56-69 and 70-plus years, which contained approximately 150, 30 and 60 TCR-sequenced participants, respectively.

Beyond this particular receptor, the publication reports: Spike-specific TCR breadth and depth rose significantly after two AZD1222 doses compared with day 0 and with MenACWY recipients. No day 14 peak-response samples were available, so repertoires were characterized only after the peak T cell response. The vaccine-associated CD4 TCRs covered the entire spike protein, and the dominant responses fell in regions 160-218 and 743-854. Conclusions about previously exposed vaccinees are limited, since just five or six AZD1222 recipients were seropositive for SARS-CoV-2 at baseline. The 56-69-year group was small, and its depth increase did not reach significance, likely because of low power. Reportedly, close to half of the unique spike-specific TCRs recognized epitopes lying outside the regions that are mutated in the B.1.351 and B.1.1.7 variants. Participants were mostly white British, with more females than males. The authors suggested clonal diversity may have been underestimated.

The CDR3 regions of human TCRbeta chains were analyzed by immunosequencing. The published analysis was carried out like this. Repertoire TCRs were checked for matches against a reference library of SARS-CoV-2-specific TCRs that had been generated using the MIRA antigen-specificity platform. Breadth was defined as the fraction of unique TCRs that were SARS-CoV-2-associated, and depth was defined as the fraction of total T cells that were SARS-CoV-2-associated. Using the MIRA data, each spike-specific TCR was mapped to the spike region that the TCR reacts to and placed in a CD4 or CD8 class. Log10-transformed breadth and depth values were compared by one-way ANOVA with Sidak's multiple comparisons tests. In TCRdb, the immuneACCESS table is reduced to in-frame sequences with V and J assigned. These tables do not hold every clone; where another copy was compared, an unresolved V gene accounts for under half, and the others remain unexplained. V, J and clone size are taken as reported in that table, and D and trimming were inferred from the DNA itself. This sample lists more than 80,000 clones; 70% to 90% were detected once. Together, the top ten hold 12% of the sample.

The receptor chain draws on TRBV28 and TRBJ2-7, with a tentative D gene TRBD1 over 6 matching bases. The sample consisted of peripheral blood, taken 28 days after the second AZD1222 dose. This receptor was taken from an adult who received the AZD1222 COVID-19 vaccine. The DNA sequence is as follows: TGTGCCAGCAGTCCACCGCAGGGGAACGAGCAGTACTTC. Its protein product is CASSPPQGNEQYF.